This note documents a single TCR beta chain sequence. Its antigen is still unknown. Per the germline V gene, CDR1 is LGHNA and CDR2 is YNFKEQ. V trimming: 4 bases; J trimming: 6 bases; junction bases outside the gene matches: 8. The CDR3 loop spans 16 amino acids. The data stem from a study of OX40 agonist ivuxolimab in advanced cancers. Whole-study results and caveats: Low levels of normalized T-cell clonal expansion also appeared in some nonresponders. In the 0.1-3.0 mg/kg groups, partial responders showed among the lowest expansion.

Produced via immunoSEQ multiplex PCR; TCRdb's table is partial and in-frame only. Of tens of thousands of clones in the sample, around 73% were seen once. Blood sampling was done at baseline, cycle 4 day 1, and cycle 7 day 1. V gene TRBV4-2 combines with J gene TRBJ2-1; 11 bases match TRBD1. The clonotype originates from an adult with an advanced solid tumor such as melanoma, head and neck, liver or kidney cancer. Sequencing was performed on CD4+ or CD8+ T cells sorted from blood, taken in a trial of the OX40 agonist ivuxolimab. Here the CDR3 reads CASSPGQGAPPNEQFF. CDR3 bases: TGTGCCAGCAGCCCCGGACAGGGGGCGCCCCCCAATGAGCAGTTCTTC.